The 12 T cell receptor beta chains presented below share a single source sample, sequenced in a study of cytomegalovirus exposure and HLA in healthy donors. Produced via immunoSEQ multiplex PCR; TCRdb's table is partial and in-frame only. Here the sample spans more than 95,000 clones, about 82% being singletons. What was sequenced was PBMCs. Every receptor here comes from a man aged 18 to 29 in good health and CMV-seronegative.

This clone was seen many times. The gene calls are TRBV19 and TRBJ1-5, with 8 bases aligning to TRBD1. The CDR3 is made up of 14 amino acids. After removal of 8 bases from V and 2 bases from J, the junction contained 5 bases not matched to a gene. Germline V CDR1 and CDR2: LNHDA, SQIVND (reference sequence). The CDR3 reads CASRQGLGNQPQHF. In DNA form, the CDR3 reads TGTGCCAGTCGACAGGGGCTTGGCAATCAGCCCCAGCATTTT.

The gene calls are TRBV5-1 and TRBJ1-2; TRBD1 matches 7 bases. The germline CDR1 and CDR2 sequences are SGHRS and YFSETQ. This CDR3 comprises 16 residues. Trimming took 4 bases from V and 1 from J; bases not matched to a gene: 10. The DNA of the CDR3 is TGCGCCAGCAGCAAGGGACAGTCACCCTTTAACTATGGCTACACCTTC. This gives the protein CASSKGQSPFNYGYTF.

The CDR3 protein is CASEDRGFTNEQFF. CDR3 coding DNA: TGTGCCAGCGAGGACAGGGGTTTCACCAATGAGCAGTTCTTC. The chain has TRBV6-1 and TRBJ2-1; 9 nucleotides match TRBD1. The CDR3 consists of 14 residues. The trim removed 8 bases at V and 6 bases at J, leaving 8 bases unmatched. Germline V CDR1 and CDR2: MNHNS, SASEGT.

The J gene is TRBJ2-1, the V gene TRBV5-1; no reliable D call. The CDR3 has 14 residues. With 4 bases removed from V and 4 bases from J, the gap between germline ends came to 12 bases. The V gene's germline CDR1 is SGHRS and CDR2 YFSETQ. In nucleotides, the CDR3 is TGCGCCAGCAGCCTTACGACTGATTACAATGAGCAGTTCTTC. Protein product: CASSLTTDYNEQFF.

The CDR3 DNA reads TGTGCCGTGACAGGGACAGGGGGTCCCGGGGAGCTGTTTTTT. This codes for CAVTGTGGPGELFF. The chain recombines TRBV30 with TRBJ2-2; TRBD1 matches 11 bases. V gave up 8 bases and J gave up 6 bases; unmatched junction bases: 8. The germline CDR1 and CDR2 sequences are GTSNPN and SVGIG (reference sequence). This CDR3 region has 14 residues.

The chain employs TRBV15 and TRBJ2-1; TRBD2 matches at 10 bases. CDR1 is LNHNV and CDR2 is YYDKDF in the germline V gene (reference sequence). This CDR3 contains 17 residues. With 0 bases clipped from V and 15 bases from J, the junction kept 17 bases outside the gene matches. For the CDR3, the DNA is TGTGCCACCAGCAGAGAAAAGGGTATCAGCGGGGGGGTCGGGAGGTTCTTC. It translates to CATSREKGISGGVGRFF.

This CDR3 is CASSLRAGAETDTQYF. The CDR3 DNA follows: TGTGCCAGCAGCTTACGAGCGGGGGCTGAAACAGATACGCAGTATTTT. The chain uses TRBV9 and TRBJ2-3; 8 bases are shared with TRBD2. V shed 4 bases and J 3 bases; nucleotides not matched to a gene: 10. Germline loops: CDR1 SGDLS, CDR2 YYNGEE. This CDR3 is built from 16 residues.

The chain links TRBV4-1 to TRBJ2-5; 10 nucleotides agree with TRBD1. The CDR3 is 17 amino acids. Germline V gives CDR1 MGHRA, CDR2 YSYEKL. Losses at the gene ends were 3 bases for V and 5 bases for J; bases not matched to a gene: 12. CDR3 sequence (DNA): TGCGCCAGCAGCCATTTTTCCGGGACAGGGGAGAGGGAGACCCAGTACTTC. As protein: CASSHFSGTGERETQYF.

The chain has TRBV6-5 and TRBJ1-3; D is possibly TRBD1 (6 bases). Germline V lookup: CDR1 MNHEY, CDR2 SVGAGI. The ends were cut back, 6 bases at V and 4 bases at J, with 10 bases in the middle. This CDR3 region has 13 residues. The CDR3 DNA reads TGTGCCAGCAGCTCCGGACAGGGAAACACCATATATTTT. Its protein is CASSSGQGNTIYF.

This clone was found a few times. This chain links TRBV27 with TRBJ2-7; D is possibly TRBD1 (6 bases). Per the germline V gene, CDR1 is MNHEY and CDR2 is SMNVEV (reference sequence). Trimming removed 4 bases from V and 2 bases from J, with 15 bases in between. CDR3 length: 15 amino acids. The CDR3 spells CASSSRQVTTYEQYF. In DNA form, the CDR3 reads TGTGCCAGCAGTTCTCGACAGGTAACGACCTACGAGCAGTACTTC.

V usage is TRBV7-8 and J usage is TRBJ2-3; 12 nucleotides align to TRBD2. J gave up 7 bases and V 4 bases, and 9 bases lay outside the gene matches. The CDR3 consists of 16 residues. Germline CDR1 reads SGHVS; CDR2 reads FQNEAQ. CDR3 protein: CASSSGLAGGRNTQYF. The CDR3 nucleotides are TGTGCCAGCAGCTCCGGGCTAGCGGGAGGGCGGAATACGCAGTATTTT.

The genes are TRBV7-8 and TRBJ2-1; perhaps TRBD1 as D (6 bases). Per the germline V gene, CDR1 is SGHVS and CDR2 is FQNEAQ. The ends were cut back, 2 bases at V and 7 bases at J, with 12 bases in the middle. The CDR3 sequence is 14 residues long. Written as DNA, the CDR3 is TGTGCCAGCAGCTTAATAACAGGGTGGAATGAGCAGTTCTTC. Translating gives CASSLITGWNEQFF.